This paragraph reports one TCR beta chain. This specimen comes from a study of cytomegalovirus exposure and HLA in healthy donors. The germline V gene has CDR1 MNHNY and CDR2 SVGAGI (reference sequence). V lost 0 bases and J lost 4; bases outside the gene matches: 4. The CDR3 contains 16 residues. With 60 Vbeta and 13 Jbeta primers, the PCR was carried out. Here immunoSEQ multiplex PCR was the method, and the copy in TCRdb shows in-frame clones only, minus some. This table holds about 130,000 clones, approximately 77% found once. The chain links TRBV6-6 to TRBJ2-1; 9 bases map to TRBD2. The sample taken for sequencing was PBMCs. The sequence came from a man aged 30 to 39 in good health and CMV-seronegative. CDR3 DNA: TGTGCCAGCAGTTACTCAAGCGGGAGGAAATACAATGAGCAGTTCTTC. Its protein is CASSYSSGRKYNEQFF.